These 3 T cell receptor beta chains came from one sample sequenced in a study of Ad26.COV2.S vaccination and SARS-CoV-2 variants (dated by TCRdb to the early 2020s). Read against the paper, the sample's treatment or condition label means: around 19 received Ad26.COV2.S at low or high dose, single or two shots; about five received placebo; per-sample allocation not given. For vaccine and placebo recipients, repertoires were sequenced using samples collected on day 63 after the first injection. Receptors were amplified or captured by the immunoSEQ multiplex PCR assay. TCRdb provides this immuneACCESS table in a form limited to in-frame rearrangements. Some clones are lacking; in checked studies, under half of them reflect an unresolved V gene, and why the rest are absent is not known. The sample data list 350,000 to 550,000 clones, and nearly 90% of these were observed just once. The ten largest clonotypes hold around 2.5% of the sample.

Sample: peripheral blood, taken in a trial of Ad26.COV2.S vaccine versus placebo. These receptors all come from a person between 18 and 65 years old who received the Ad26.COV2.S COVID-19 vaccine or a placebo.

This chain links TRBV21-1 with TRBJ2-7; the D segment call TRBD1 is taken from the table without a DNA check. TRBV21-1 is classified as a pseudogene. CDR3 size: 16 residues. The CDR3 region is CASSVPEGDPDYEQYF. The CDR3 DNA reads TGTGCCAGCAGCGTCCCCGAGGGGGACCCGGACTACGAGCAGTACTTC.

The chain joins TRBV6-5 to TRBJ2-7, with D perhaps matching TRBD2 (7 bases). This CDR3 spans 15 amino acids. Trimming left V 5 bases short and J 3 bases short, with 17 bases between. Germline-derived CDR1 and CDR2 are MNHEY and SVGAGI. CDR3 amino acids: CASSRGGTKFYEQYF. CDR3 DNA sequence: TGTGCCAGCAGTAGGGGAGGGACAAAGTTCTACGAGCAGTACTTC.

V usage is TRBV3-1 (or the pseudogene TRBV3-2) and J usage is TRBJ1-5; TRBD1 matches 7 bases. CDR1 and CDR2 (germline): LGHDT, YNNKEL (reference sequence). CDR3 length: 18 residues. Trimming cost V 2 bases and J 3 bases; bases outside gene matches: 13. CDR3 amino acids: CASSQFYPGQSPNQPQHF. In DNA, the CDR3 is TGTGCCAGCAGCCAATTTTATCCGGGACAGTCCCCCAATCAGCCCCAGCATTTT.